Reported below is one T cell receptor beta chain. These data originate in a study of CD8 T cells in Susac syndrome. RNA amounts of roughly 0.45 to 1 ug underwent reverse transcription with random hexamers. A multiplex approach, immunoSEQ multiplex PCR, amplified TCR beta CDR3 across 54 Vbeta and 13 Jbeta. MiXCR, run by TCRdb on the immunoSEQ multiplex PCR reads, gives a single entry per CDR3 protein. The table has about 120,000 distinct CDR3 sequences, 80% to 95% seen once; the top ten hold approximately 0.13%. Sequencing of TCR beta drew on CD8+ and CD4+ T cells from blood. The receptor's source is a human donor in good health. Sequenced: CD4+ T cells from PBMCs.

The CDR3 protein is CASGLAGGPNEQFF. The DNA for the CDR3 is TGTGCCAGCGGACTAGCGGGAGGGCCGAATGAGCAGTTCTTC. This chain links TRBV3-1 with TRBJ2-1; 15 positions agree with TRBD2. The V and J ends lost 8 bases and 7 bases, in that order; junction bases with no gene match: 3. Germline V gene sequence: CDR1 LGHDT, CDR2 YNNKEL (reference sequence). The CDR3 is 14 residues long.